One sample yielded the 4 T cell receptor beta chains listed below, sequenced in a study of beta chain features in type 1 diabetes. cDNA synthesis used the whole RNA isolate, giving expressed TCRB sequences. The data were produced by immunoSEQ multiplex PCR, yet TCRdb's version contains in-frame clones alone and is incomplete. This repertoire shows about 180,000 clones, around an eighth found once; its top ten account for 0.62%. Sample: central memory CD4+ T cells from blood. These receptors all come from a woman between 18 and 30 years old in good health.

The rearrangement links TRBV7-9 to TRBJ2-7; 7 bases line up with TRBD1. Per germline, CDR1 SEHNR and CDR2 FQNEAQ (reference sequence). Unmatched junction bases numbered 7, after V lost 4 bases and J lost 1 base. There are 15 residues in the CDR3. Here the CDR3 reads CASSSWTGRSYEQYF. As DNA, the CDR3 is TGTGCCAGCAGCTCATGGACAGGAAGGTCCTACGAGCAGTACTTC.

The chain carries TRBV7-3 and TRBJ2-1, with a possible D match to TRBD2 (5 bases). This CDR3 contains 17 residues. Germline V gene data show CDR1 as SGHTA and CDR2 as FQGTGA. V dropped 1 base and J dropped 1 base, with 14 bases sitting between them. The CDR3 protein is CASSLIPPERSYNEQFF. The DNA for the CDR3 is TGTGCCAGCAGCTTAATTCCCCCGGAGCGGTCCTACAATGAGCAGTTCTTC.

DNA of the CDR3: TGTGCCAGCAGCCAGCGACAGGGTACGAGTGAGCAGTTCTTC. The encoded protein is CASSQRQGTSEQFF. J is TRBJ2-1 and V is TRBV11-2, with 7 bases fitting TRBD1. The CDR3 runs 14 residues. CDR1 is SGHAT and CDR2 is FQNNGV in the germline V gene. After removal of 5 bases from V and 9 bases from J, the junction contained 10 bases not matched to a gene.

This clone was detected a few times. The chain has TRBV14 and TRBJ2-1; maybe TRBD2 (5 bases). V lost 0 bases and J lost 9, with 18 bases in between. Per the germline V gene, CDR1 is SGHDN and CDR2 is FVKESK. This CDR3 has 16 residues. DNA of the CDR3: TGTGCCAGCAGCCAAGATCCAACTAGTCCTACGGGTGAGCAGTTCTTC. This gives the protein CASSQDPTSPTGEQFF.